This T cell receptor (beta chain) was profiled in a study of T-cell reconstitution after alpha-beta-depleted transplantation in children. V lost 5 bases and J lost 3; bases outside the gene matches: 9. The CDR3 runs to 15 residues. Looked up from germline, CDR1 is SGHTA and CDR2 is FQGNSA. Preparation of the TCRbeta library involved a method that used unique molecular identifiers. TCRdb independently ran MiXCR on the PCR reads; one entry per CDR3 protein. The table lists under 350,000 distinct CDR3 sequences, 9.9% of them singletons. This clonotype was seen a handful of times. The chain uses TRBV7-2 and TRBJ2-7; 8 positions match TRBD1. The sample was PBMCs from the stem cell graft donor, taken from the stem cell graft. The receptor comes from a human donor who donated a stem cell graft to a child with SCID. The CDR3 DNA is TGTGCCAGCAGCGCCGGGCAGGGGGCTTTCTACGAGCAGTACTTC. Residues: CASSAGQGAFYEQYF.